The text below deals with one T cell receptor beta chain. Its antigen is unknown. These data belong to a study of T cells expressing NK-cell markers. Study context: Most of the eight sequenced donors tested HCMV-seropositive; one tested seronegative. Study-level points and caveats: The study left the HCMV specificity of expanded NKG2C+ T cell clones unresolved. A range of about 1.0-8% of CD8+ T cells consisted of dominant NKG2C+ clonotypes in roughly 6 donors.

TCRdb re-called the 5' RACE reads, yielding one record per CDR3 amino acid sequence without DNA. Its clone listing holds some 280,000 distinct CDR3 sequences. The CDR3 runs 15 residues. Germline loops: CDR1 SEHNR, CDR2 FQNEAQ (reference sequence). The source is a young man in good health. The specimen was blood T cells: a sorted CD56 or NKG2C T cell subset, CD4+ or CD8+ T cells, or bulk PBMC T cells (not recorded which). This chain connects TRBV7-9 to TRBJ2-1; TCRdb lists TRBD1, though no DNA is available to test this call. This chain's CDR3 is CASSLVQGTSNEQFF.